The present T cell receptor beta chain was sequenced within a study of shared clonotypes between healthy human individuals. CDR1 and CDR2 (germline): SGHAT, FQNNGV. The CDR3 spans 15 residues. Trimming cost V 5 bases and J 4 bases, with 15 bases left between them. TCRdb's copy holds only in-frame clones and misses some; the assay was immunoSEQ multiplex PCR. Of under 850,000 clones listed, 72% are singletons. This chain connects TRBV11-2 to TRBJ2-1; D perhaps matches TRBD2 (5 bases). The TCR was taken from a young woman in good health. The sample comprised memory CD4+ T cells sorted from blood. Subset in this sample: CD45RA-negative fraction. In DNA form, the CDR3 reads TGTGCCAGCAGCGACCCCCTAGCAGTTTACAATGAGCAGTTCTTC. Its translation: CASSDPLAVYNEQFF.